This T cell receptor (beta chain) comes out of a study of breast tumors, draining lymph nodes, adjacent tissues listed by TCRdb under 2016. General notes on the study: In breast cancer patients, the study compared the TCR beta repertoires of tumor, adjacent nontumor tissue and axillary lymph nodes. In human breast cancer, the study set out to evaluate how tumor, surrounding tissue and draining lymph node repertoires relate to one another and whether T cells may move between these sites. Points the paper makes about the study in general: The data were considered consistent with the idea that most tumor T cells come from the lymph node and then expand in tumor tissue. The conclusion that tumor T cells originate in lymph nodes was presented as consistent with a hypothesis rather than as directly demonstrated. Tumor T-cell repertoires showed less diversity than lymph node repertoires and more diversity than nontumor tissue repertoires, and tumor T-cell repertoires showed preferential V and J gene usage. The similarity between tumor and nontumor tissue repertoires was significantly greater in luminal-like breast cancer than in basal-like breast cancer.

Cut back by 2 bases and 0 bases, the V and J ends lie 5 bases apart. The CDR3, cysteine through phenylalanine, is 14 amino acids long. Just CDR3 DNA is preserved here, 42 bases in frame from base 1. Looking up the germline V gene yields CDR1 SGHRS and CDR2 YFSETQ. The listed sequencing device is Illumina HiSeq 2000. TCR beta chain libraries were generated through multiplex PCR amplification. High-throughput sequencing was used to analyze the amplified TCR beta chain products. In-frame beta chains were kept once TCRdb had trimmed the public reads at Q25 with fastp and called clones with MiXCR. A single entry per CDR3 protein holds the most common genes and DNA from its merged rows. A total of 20,000 to 25,000 distinct CDR3 sequences appear in this sample, roughly 50% of them only once. The top ten clonotypes cover 7.5% to 9% of the sample. The table lists this clonotype with many counts. No antigen is known for it. The sample holds no much larger clone one base away, and base qualities are not on file.

The TCR sequence derives from a female donor with breast cancer. Some clones in this sample may be carry-over from other donors' samples. Sequencing used breast tumor tissue. The rearranged chain carries TRBV5-1 and TRBJ1-4; the D region possibly corresponds to TRBD1 (5 bases align). CDR3 protein: CASSLQATNEKLFF. The DNA reads as follows: TGCGCCAGCAGCTTACAGGCAACTAATGAAAAACTGTTTTTT.